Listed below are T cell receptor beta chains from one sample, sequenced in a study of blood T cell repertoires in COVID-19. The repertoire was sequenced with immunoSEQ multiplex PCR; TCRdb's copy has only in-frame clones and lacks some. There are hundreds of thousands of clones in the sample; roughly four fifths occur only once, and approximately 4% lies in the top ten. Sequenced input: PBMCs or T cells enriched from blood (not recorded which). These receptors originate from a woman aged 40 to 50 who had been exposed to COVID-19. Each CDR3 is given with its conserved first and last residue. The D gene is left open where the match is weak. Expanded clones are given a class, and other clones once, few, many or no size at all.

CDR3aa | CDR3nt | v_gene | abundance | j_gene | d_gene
CASRPQARDNYGYTF | TGTGCCAGTAGACCTCAGGCCCGGGATAACTATGGCTACACCTTC | TRBV19 | NA | TRBJ1-2 | NA
CASSQLPGQGKAYEQYF | TGTGCCAGCAGCCAACTTCCGGGACAGGGGAAGGCCTACGAGCAGTACTTC | TRBV3-1/TRBV3-2 | NA | TRBJ2-7 | TRBD1
CASSPQVSSTDTQYF | TGCGCCAGCAGCCCCCAGGTCTCTTCCACAGATACGCAGTATTTT | TRBV5-1 | once | TRBJ2-3 | NA
CASSIEIHSSYEQYF | TGTGCCAGTAGTATAGAAATACACAGCTCCTACGAGCAGTACTTC | TRBV19 | NA | TRBJ2-7 | NA
CASRETGANEQFF | TGTGCCAGTAGGGAGACAGGGGCCAATGAGCAGTTCTTC | TRBV19 | NA | TRBJ2-1 | TRBD1
CASRDISNYGYTF | TGTGCCAGCAGGGACATCAGTAACTATGGCTACACCTTC | TRBV28 | few | TRBJ1-2 | NA
CASSIAAGNTGELFF | TGTGCCAGTAGTATAGCAGCGGGGAACACCGGGGAGCTGTTTTTT | TRBV19 | few | TRBJ2-2 | NA
CASTGYQGTQYF | TGTGCCAGCACAGGATACCAAGGGACCCAGTACTTC | TRBV2 | once | TRBJ2-5 | NA
CASSFIPEEGYTF | TGTGCCAGCAGCTTCATCCCGGAGGAGGGCTACACCTTC | TRBV7-9 | NA | TRBJ1-2 | NA
CAISESGGSGGVGEQFF | TGTGCCATCAGTGAGTCTGGCGGTAGCGGGGGGGTAGGTGAGCAGTTCTTC | TRBV10-3 | NA | TRBJ2-1 | TRBD2
CASSLVVHEQYF | TGTGCCAGCAGCTTAGTAGTTCACGAGCAGTACTTC | TRBV7-8 | few | TRBJ2-7 | NA